This T cell receptor (beta chain) was found in a study of vaccination and CD4 T cells after COVID-19. Study-level results: Post-vaccination, and not before, a median roughly 90% of reactive clones appeared in convalescent patients.

This clonotype was seen more than once but under ten times. Its antigen is as yet unknown. Sequencing of cultured CD4+ T cell DNA used the Oncomine TCR Beta short-read assay. TCRdb reprocessed the PCR reads with MiXCR, giving one entry per CDR3 protein. The top ten hold roughly a sixth of the sample, which has approximately 7,900 distinct CDR3 sequences, 35% to 40% seen once. As to treatment: approximately 11-day PBMC culture with coronavirus spike peptide pools or control peptides (ViraFEST assay). During the years 2011-2018, before the COVID-19 pandemic, the unexposed donor's CD4+ T cells were collected. This clonotype was obtained from a human donor in good health. The sequenced sample consisted of CD4+ T cells from blood, cultured in vitro.

The chain's CDR3 is CASSLSGGSTDTQYF. The CDR3 DNA follows: TGTGCCAGCAGCTTAAGCGGAGGGAGCACAGATACGCAGTATTTT. This chain joins TRBV7-6 and TRBJ2-3, with D possibly matching TRBD2 (6 bases). Per germline, CDR1 SGHVS and CDR2 FNYEAQ. V lost 2 bases to trimming and J lost 0 bases, with 9 bases between them. CDR3 size: 15 residues.